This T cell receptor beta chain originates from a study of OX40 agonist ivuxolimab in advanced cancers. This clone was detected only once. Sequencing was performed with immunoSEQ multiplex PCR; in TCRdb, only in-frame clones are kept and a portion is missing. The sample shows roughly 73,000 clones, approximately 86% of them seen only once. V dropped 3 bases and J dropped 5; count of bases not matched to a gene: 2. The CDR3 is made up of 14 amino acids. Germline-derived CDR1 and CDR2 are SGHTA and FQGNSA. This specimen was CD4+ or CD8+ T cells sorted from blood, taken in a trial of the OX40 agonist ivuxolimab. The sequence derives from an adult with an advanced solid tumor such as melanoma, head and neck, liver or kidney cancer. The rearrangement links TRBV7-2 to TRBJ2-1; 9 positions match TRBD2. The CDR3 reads CASSFQRGDNEQFF. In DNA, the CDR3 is TGTGCCAGCAGCTTCCAGCGGGGGGACAATGAGCAGTTCTTC.